This T cell receptor (beta chain) was sequenced for a study of blood T cell repertoires in COVID-19. Study-wide background: Collection of acute and convalescent COVID-19 samples took place in the United States, Italy and Spain.

After removal of 8 bases from V and 1 base from J, the junction contained 6 bases not matched to a gene. Germline loops: CDR1 ENHRY, CDR2 SYGVKD. The CDR3 has 14 residues. The data were produced by immunoSEQ multiplex PCR, yet TCRdb's version contains in-frame clones alone and is incomplete. The sample records around 180,000 clones, under 90% being singletons. Those who participated ranged in age from roughly 18 to 100 years and resided in about two dozen US areas. Allocation to cohorts depended on clinical history reported by the participants. All recovered Cohort 3 donors got two negative PCRs, got clearance, or saw symptom resolution.

J is TRBJ2-7 and V is TRBV10-3, with TRBD1 matching 9 bases. Material for sequencing was PBMCs or T cells enriched from blood (not recorded which). The receptor was derived from a man aged 45-65 years who had recovered from COVID-19. The CDR3 DNA is TGTGCCATCGGCTCCGGGACAGGGTCCTACGAGCAGTACTTC. Protein: CAIGSGTGSYEQYF.